Listed below are T cell receptor beta chains from one sample, sequenced in a study of blood T cell repertoires in COVID-19. Libraries were prepared by immunoSEQ multiplex PCR; TCRdb keeps only in-frame clonotypes and omits some of them. The sample gives about 89,000 clones, approximately 88% of which show up once; over 0.45% is in the top ten. The material sequenced was peripheral blood. The receptors come from a man in his sixties with acute or convalescent COVID-19. The CDR3 runs from the conserved cysteine through the conserved F or W. Fields, in order: clone size, D gene, V gene, J gene, CDR3 DNA, CDR3 protein. A D gene is named only where the DNA matches it firmly. Some rows mark clone size as missing; the rest say once, few, many or name a class of expanded clone.

NA	NA	TRBV6-5	TRBJ1-6	TGTGCCAGCAGTTACTCGACCCACCGGGGATCACCCCTCCACTTT	CASSYSTHRGSPLHF
NA	TRBD1	TRBV28	TRBJ1-5	TGTGCCAGCAGCAAGAGGACAGGGCTTTGGAGCAATCAGCCCCAGCATTTT	CASSKRTGLWSNQPQHF
once	NA	TRBV9	TRBJ2-7	TGTGCCAGCAGCCAATCCCCGCGGGACCCCAGCCAGTACTTC	CASSQSPRDPSQYF
NA	NA	TRBV6-5	TRBJ2-1	TGTGCCAGCAGTTACTCGGGCAGGGGAACGTCAAATGAGCAGTTCTTC	CASSYSGRGTSNEQFF
NA	TRBD1	TRBV2	TRBJ2-3	TGTGCCAGCAACCCTACAGGGGTCAGCACAGATACGCAGTATTTT	CASNPTGVSTDTQYF
NA	TRBD2	TRBV6-5	TRBJ2-2	TGTGCCAGCCGTTATCGGGGGAGGGATCGGGAGCTGTTTTTT	CASRYRGRDRELFF
NA	NA	TRBV6-1	TRBJ2-6	TGTGCCAGCAGTGCCTGGGACACCTCTCGAGGGGCCAACGTCCTGACTTTC	CASSAWDTSRGANVLTF
NA	NA	TRBV24-1	TRBJ1-5	TGTGCCACCAGTGATTTGCGGCAGGGCAATCAGCCCCAGCATTTT	CATSDLRQGNQPQHF
NA	TRBD2	TRBV27	TRBJ2-7	TGTGCCAGCAGTTTAGCTAGCGGGGACCCTCCGAAGGAGCAGTACTTC	CASSLASGDPPKEQYF
NA	TRBD1	TRBV6-5	TRBJ2-7	TGTGCCAGCAGACAGGGGCCAAATTACGAGCAGTACTTC	CASRQGPNYEQYF
NA	NA	TRBV7-9	TRBJ1-6	TGTGCCGTGCCTGAGTGGAATTCACCCCTCCACTTT	CAVPEWNSPLHF
NA	NA	TRBV4-1	TRBJ1-2	TGCGCCAGCAGCCAAGATAGTACAGGGAACTATGGCTACACCTTC	CASSQDSTGNYGYTF
NA	TRBD1	TRBV11-2	TRBJ2-1	TGTGCCAGCAGCTTAGAGGGACAGATTTCCTACAATGAGCAGTTCTTC	CASSLEGQISYNEQFF
NA	TRBD2	TRBV27	TRBJ2-7	TGTGCCAGCAGTTTAAGGGAGGGGTACGAGCAGTACTTC	CASSLREGYEQYF
NA	NA	TRBV5-1	TRBJ2-7	TGCGCCAGCAGCTCCCAACCCGGGACTCCCACTGACGAGCAGTACTTC	CASSSQPGTPTDEQYF
NA	TRBD1	TRBV5-1	TRBJ1-3	TGCGCCAGCAGCTTACAGGGGTCAGGAAACACCATATATTTT	CASSLQGSGNTIYF
NA	NA	TRBV7-9	TRBJ2-5	TGTGCCAGCAGCAGTAACAGTCAAGAGACCCAGTACTTC	CASSSNSQETQYF
NA	TRBD1	TRBV27	TRBJ2-1	TGTGCCAGCAGTTTCCCGACAGGGGGCGGGTACAATGAGCAGTTCTTC	CASSFPTGGGYNEQFF
NA	NA	TRBV9	TRBJ1-1	TGTGCCAGCAGCGTAGCCCAAGGGGGTACTGAAGCTTTCTTT	CASSVAQGGTEAFF
NA	NA	TRBV27	TRBJ2-3	TGTGCCAGCACTAAAGGGACTAGCACAGATACGCAGTATTTT	CASTKGTSTDTQYF
NA	TRBD2	TRBV11-2	TRBJ2-2	TGTGCCAGCAGCTTAAACGCGGGAGTTAAATCCCCCGGGGAGCTGTTTTTT	CASSLNAGVKSPGELFF
NA	NA	TRBV21-1	TRBJ1-5	TGTGCCAGCAGCGATACGGGGGGGCAGGGGGGTAGTTGGAATCAGCCCCAGCATTTT	CASSDTGGQGGSWNQPQHF
NA	TRBD1	TRBV29-1	TRBJ1-2	TGCAGCGCCTACAGGGGGAACTATGGCTACACCTTC	CSAYRGNYGYTF
NA	NA	TRBV15	TRBJ2-7	TGTGCCACCAGCAGAGGACAAAACTACGAGCAGTACTTC	CATSRGQNYEQYF
NA	NA	TRBV9	TRBJ1-6	TGTGCCAGCAGCGTAGTTGAGGAGGATTCACCCCTCCACTTT	CASSVVEEDSPLHF
NA	TRBD2	TRBV14	TRBJ2-1	TGTGCCAGCAGCCAAGTCTTTACTAGCGGAGAGCAGTTCTTC	CASSQVFTSGEQFF
NA	TRBD2	TRBV2	TRBJ2-1	TGTGCCAGCAGGCTTGAGTTAGCGGGATCAGGGGAGCAGTTCTTC	CASRLELAGSGEQFF
NA	TRBD2	TRBV29-1	TRBJ2-1	TGCAGCGTCGTAGGCGGGCTAGCGGGGGGATATGGGCAGTTCTTC	CSVVGGLAGGYGQFF
NA	TRBD2	TRBV10-3	TRBJ2-1	TGTGCCATCAGCCCGGGACTAGCTCAGGAGCAGTTCTTC	CAISPGLAQEQFF
NA	TRBD1	TRBV27	TRBJ1-5	TGTGCCAGCAGTCCGGGACAGCTCGGTCAGCCCCAGCATTTT	CASSPGQLGQPQHF
NA	NA	TRBV19	TRBJ1-2	TGTGCCAGTAGTTTCAGTCCCCAGAACTATGGCTACACCTTC	CASSFSPQNYGYTF
once	NA	TRBV19	TRBJ1-1	TGTGCCAGTAGTACAAACACTGAAGCTTTCTTT	CASSTNTEAFF
NA	TRBD2	TRBV28	TRBJ2-1	TGTGCCAGCAGATCCGGGGGGAGCTCCTACAATGAGCAGTTCTTC	CASRSGGSSYNEQFF
NA	NA	TRBV6-6	TRBJ1-1	TGTGCCAGCTTAGGAGGCACTGAAGCTTTCTTT	CASLGGTEAFF
once	NA	TRBV15	TRBJ1-4	TGTGCCACCAGCAGAGAAGGGGTTTATGAAAAACTGTTTTTT	CATSREGVYEKLFF
NA	NA	TRBV9	TRBJ2-1	TGTGCCAGCAGCGCCCTACCCAATTACAATGAGCAGTTCTTC	CASSALPNYNEQFF
NA	NA	TRBV9	TRBJ2-3	TGTGCCAGCAGCGTAGTTTTCGGAGATACGCAGTATTTT	CASSVVFGDTQYF
NA	NA	TRBV12-3/TRBV12-4	TRBJ1-5	TGTGCCAGCAGTCCCCTGGAGGGTCAGCCCCAGCATTTT	CASSPLEGQPQHF
NA	NA	TRBV7-9	TRBJ2-2	TGTGCCAGCAGCTCTAGCGATCGGGACACCGGGGAGCTGTTTTTT	CASSSSDRDTGELFF
NA	NA	TRBV9	TRBJ2-7	TGTGCCAGCAGCGTAGCTGAGCCCGACTACGAGCAGTACTTC	CASSVAEPDYEQYF
NA	TRBD1	TRBV19	TRBJ1-5	TGTGCCACCTCCTCCGGGGGCAGGGGGTTCAATCAGCCCCAGCATTTT	CATSSGGRGFNQPQHF